The subject of this entry is one T cell receptor beta chain. No antigen is known for it. The investigators reverse transcribed all of the isolated RNA, so they sequenced expressed TCRB transcripts. It was found that naive, central memory and regulatory T cell samples averaged around 3.7 million reads. Clones were read by immunoSEQ multiplex PCR, and TCRdb kept only the in-frame ones, dropping some. The sample has roughly 250,000 clones; 7.5% to 10% are singletons. This record comes from a study of beta chain features in type 1 diabetes. V lost 2 bases to trimming and J lost 1 base; unmatched junction nucleotides: 2. CDR3 size: 15 residues. CDR1 SGHAT and CDR2 FQNNGV come from the germline V gene. General study points: More deletions and fewer insertions at VDJ junctions were found in patients with type 1 diabetes.

V gene TRBV11-2 combines with J gene TRBJ2-3, with TRBD2 matching over 8 bases. The sequenced sample was naive CD4+ T cells from blood. The sequence was collected from a woman between 18 and 30 years old in good health. The CDR3 protein is CASSLSGSGTDTQYF. CDR3 in DNA: TGTGCCAGCAGCTTAAGCGGGAGCGGCACAGATACGCAGTATTTT.